The next 24 T cell receptor beta chains were all read from a single sample in a study of Graves' ophthalmopathy and Graves' hyperthyroidism. The sequenced template was RNA, covering the TCR beta CDR3 region. After a first-round RT-PCR with HTBI primers, a second-round multiplex PCR was run. TCRdb re-analysed the multiplex PCR reads in MiXCR, keeping a single row per CDR3 protein. The sample carries about 620,000 distinct CDR3 sequences, 22% recorded once. The sample consisted of peripheral blood. These receptor sequences come from a young woman with stable Graves' hyperthyroidism. Some clones in this sample may be carry-over from other donors' samples.

This clonotype was detected a few times. The chain joins TRBV28 to TRBJ2-5; D possibly corresponds to TRBD1 (6 bases). Trimming shortened V by 6 bases and J by 1 base, and 15 bases separated the two germline ends. There are 15 residues in the CDR3. CDR1 is MDHEN, CDR2 SYDVKM, per germline. DNA of the CDR3: TGTGCCAGCAGCCAAGGGGGACCGTCCCAAGAGACCCAGTACTTC. Translated, it gives CASSQGGPSQETQYF.

This clonotype was seen repeatedly, ten times or more. V is TRBV11-3 and J is TRBJ2-7; D gene uncertain. Germline V gene data show CDR1 as SGHNT and CDR2 as YENEEA. Deletions cut 2 bases from V and 0 bases from J, with 11 bases between. This CDR3 spans 15 amino acids. DNA for the CDR3: TGTGCCAGCAGCTTATCCCATTCGAGCTCCTACGAGCAGTACTTC. Translated: CASSLSHSSSYEQYF.

This clonotype has ten or more counts. The V and J genes are TRBV6-5 and TRBJ1-3, with D unresolved. In germline, CDR1 is MNHEY, CDR2 SVGAGI. The CDR3 contains 16 residues. V lost 0 bases, J lost 0 bases, and 9 bases lay in between. The CDR3: CASSYSGGPSGNTIYF. The CDR3 DNA reads as TGTGCCAGCAGTTACTCTGGAGGGCCCTCTGGAAACACCATATATTTT.

The rearrangement joins TRBV5-1 to TRBJ2-5, with TRBD2 identical over 7 bases. V was clipped by 5 bases and J by 5 bases; unmatched bases: 6. Per germline, CDR1 SGHRS and CDR2 YFSETQ. The CDR3 totals 13 residues. Here the CDR3 DNA reads TGCGCCAGCAGACGCGGGGGTGAGGAGACCCAGTACTTC. Translated, it gives CASRRGGEETQYF.

Concerning this clonotype: A much larger clonotype is one base distant, so this may be a read error. The chain couples TRBV2 to TRBJ1-5; no clear D. CDR1 is SNHLY and CDR2 is FYNNEI in the germline V gene. The CDR3 has 12 residues. CDR3 bases: TGTGCCAGCAGTGAAACGGTTCAGCCCCAGGATTTT. This sequence encodes CASSETVQPQDF.

The chain couples TRBV6-2 or TRBV6-3 to TRBJ2-7; 11 bases line up with TRBD2. The germline gives CDR1 MNHEY, CDR2 SVGEGT. CDR3 length: 15 amino acids. V trimming: 8 bases; J trimming: 3 bases; junction bases outside the gene matches: 9. The CDR3 region has the DNA TGTGCCAGCTCACCCGAGCTAGCGGGGGGCTACGAGCAGTACTTC. Translation gives CASSPELAGGYEQYF.

The chain recombines TRBV2 with TRBJ1-5; maybe TRBD1 (6 bases). Germline-derived CDR1 and CDR2 are SNHLY and FYNNEI. This CDR3 spans 13 amino acids. V was trimmed by 4 bases and J by 6 bases, leaving 10 bases between them. The CDR3 DNA is TGTGCCAGCAGTGGACAGGCCAGTCAGCCCCAGCATTTT. This encodes CASSGQASQPQHF.

This clonotype was detected many times. The chain employs TRBV10-2 and TRBJ1-1, with no clear D. CDR1 WSHSY and CDR2 SAAADI come from the germline V gene. This CDR3 region has 13 residues. V lost 4 bases and J 10 bases, leaving 16 bases between the germline ends. CDR3 sequence (DNA): TGCGCCAGCAGTGGCGATTGGCGTATAGGAGCTTTCTTT. Amino acids: CASSGDWRIGAFF.

There are many counts of this clonotype. J is TRBJ2-5 and V is TRBV2; 8 nucleotides match TRBD1. The CDR3 is 15 amino acids. Trimming cost V 1 base and J 4 bases; bases outside gene matches: 5. Germline V gene data show CDR1 as SNHLY and CDR2 as FYNNEI. Here the CDR3 reads CASSEDRGIAETQYF. In DNA form, the CDR3 reads TGTGCCAGCAGTGAAGACAGGGGGATCGCAGAGACCCAGTACTTC. Full variable domain (missing parts from reference TRBV2 and TRBJ2-5): EPEVTQTPSHQVTQMGQEVILRCVPISNHLYFYWYRQILGQKVEFLVSFYNNEISEKSEIFDDQFSVERPDGSNFTLKIRSTKLEDSAMYFCASSEDRGIAETQYFGPGTRLLVL.

This clonotype appeared a few times. A much bigger clone sits one base away, suggesting this may be a read error. The chain joins TRBV12-3 or TRBV12-4 to TRBJ2-7; possible D gene TRBD1, 6 bases. The CDR3 has 13 amino acids. V was pared by 5 bases and J by 2 bases, with 10 bases between. Here the CDR3 reads CASSGDNPYEQYF. CDR3 sequence (DNA): TGTGCCAGCAGTGGGGACAACCCCTACGAGCAGTACTTC.

The rearrangement links TRBV5-1 to TRBJ2-2, with D unresolved. The CDR3 covers 14 residues. V lost 0 bases to trimming and J lost 4 bases, with 7 bases between them. The germline V gene has CDR1 SGHRS and CDR2 YFSETQ. CDR3 sequence: CASSLGAVTGELFF. Here the CDR3 DNA reads TGCGCCAGCAGCTTGGGGGCGGTCACCGGGGAGCTGTTTTTT.

This clonotype was counted ten times or more. The chain employs TRBV5-6 and TRBJ2-7, with TRBD1 matching 10 bases. V lost 1 base to trimming and J lost 5 bases; unmatched junction nucleotides: 15. The length of the CDR3 is 18 residues. CDR1 SGHDT and CDR2 YYEEEE come from the germline V gene. CDR3 DNA sequence: TGTGCCAGCAGCTTGCGCGCGCTAGGGACAGGGGAGAACGACGAGCAGTACTTC. Translation: CASSLRALGTGENDEQYF.

The chain couples TRBV6-1 to TRBJ1-5, with D perhaps matching TRBD1 (6 bases). CDR1 is MNHNS and CDR2 is SASEGT in the germline V gene. The germline V and J ends were trimmed by 8 bases and 3 bases, with 11 bases remaining between them. The CDR3 consists of 13 residues. The CDR3 reads CASCRGSNQPQHF. In nucleotides, the CDR3 is TGTGCCAGCTGCAGGGGCTCCAATCAGCCCCAGCATTTT.

This clonotype was seen at least ten times. V gene TRBV7-9 combines with J gene TRBJ1-2; possible D gene TRBD1, 6 bases. The CDR3 runs to 15 residues. Trimming left V 10 bases short and J 1 base short, with 19 bases between. Germline-derived CDR1 and CDR2 are SEHNR and FQNEAQ (reference sequence). The CDR3 region has the DNA TGTGCCACAATCGAGGACAGAATTCATAACTATGGCTACACCTTC. It codes for CATIEDRIHNYGYTF.

This chain joins TRBV12-5 and TRBJ1-5; D perhaps matches TRBD1 (5 bases). Looked up from germline, CDR1 is LGHNT and CDR2 is FRNRAP. The CDR3 runs to 13 residues. The CDR3 bases are TGTGCGACCATACCGCAGGGAAATCAGCCCCAGCATTTT. Translation: CATIPQGNQPQHF.

In its sample, this clonotype was seen a few times. This sequence may be a read error, since a much larger clone differs from it by one base. The rearrangement uses TRBV28 and TRBJ1-5, with D maybe TRBD1 (5 bases). CDR1 and CDR2 (germline): MDHEN, SYDVKM. V dropped 6 bases and J dropped 6 bases, with 15 bases sitting between them. The length of the CDR3 is 14 residues. CDR3 in DNA: TGTGCCAGCAGGGAAGACAGCGGACGTCAGCCCCAGCATTTT. Protein sequence: CASREDSGRQPQHF.

The rearrangement joins TRBV30 to TRBJ1-1, with D hard to call. Germline CDR1 GTSNPN, CDR2 SVGIG (reference sequence). The CDR3 sequence is 13 residues long. The ends were cut back, 4 bases at V and 4 bases at J, with 13 bases in the middle. CDR3 nucleotide sequence: TGTGCCTGGAAGGGAGATTTGGGCACTGAAGCTTTCTTT. Translating gives CAWKGDLGTEAFF.

The genes are TRBV12-3 or TRBV12-4 and TRBJ2-7, with 9 bases that match TRBD1. V gave up 1 base and J gave up 2 bases; unmatched junction bases: 15. The CDR3 runs to 19 residues. CDR3 sequence: CASSLGAAGTGTKAYEQYF. The CDR3 DNA sequence: TGTGCCAGCAGTTTAGGGGCGGCAGGGACAGGGACTAAAGCCTACGAGCAGTACTTC.

This clonotype was detected only a few times. The chain recombines TRBV27 with TRBJ1-2, with D unresolved. The CDR3 has 15 residues. V shed 6 bases and J shed 2 bases, with 16 bases lying between them. The germline V gene has CDR1 MNHEY and CDR2 SMNVEV (reference sequence). The CDR3 sequence: CASSLQPGANYGYTF. The CDR3 coding sequence is TGTGCCAGCAGCCTGCAACCGGGCGCCAACTATGGCTACACCTTC.

This clonotype appeared many times. The V gene is TRBV6-2 or TRBV6-3, the J gene TRBJ1-5; 7 nucleotides align to TRBD1. Germline V gene lookup returns CDR1 MNHEY and CDR2 SVGEGT. This CDR3 spans 16 amino acids. Losses at the gene ends were 5 bases for V and 4 bases for J; bases not matched to a gene: 11. The CDR3 nucleotides are TGTGCCAGCAGTGCTGTTCCCGGACAGGCGAATCAGCCCCAGCATTTT. Translated: CASSAVPGQANQPQHF.

The rearrangement joins TRBV5-1 to TRBJ2-5; D unclear. In germline, CDR1 is SGHRS, CDR2 YFSETQ. Trimming pared 2 bases from V and 3 bases from J, leaving 8 bases between. CDR3 length: 13 amino acids. The CDR3 DNA is TGCGCCAGCAGCTTAACGTCAAAAGAGACCCAGTACTTC. Translating it yields CASSLTSKETQYF.

The gene calls are TRBV12-3 or TRBV12-4 and TRBJ2-5, with 7 nucleotides matching TRBD2. V was pared by 5 bases and J by 5 bases, with 8 bases of the junction left unmatched. The CDR3 contains 14 residues. DNA for the CDR3: TGTGCCAGCAGTGTCGGACTAGTTGAGGAGACCCAGTACTTC. Its protein product is CASSVGLVEETQYF.

This clonotype has a count of ten or more. This chain joins TRBV20-1 and TRBJ1-1; no reliable D call. Trimming left V 4 bases short and J 1 base short, with 16 bases between. The V gene's germline CDR1 is DFQATT and CDR2 SNEGSKA (reference sequence). The CDR3 runs 15 residues. This CDR3 reads CSAIRGSLKNTEAFF. The CDR3 DNA reads as TGCAGTGCTATAAGAGGGTCCCTGAAGAACACTGAAGCTTTCTTT.

The table lists this clonotype with many counts. The chain uses TRBV4-2 and TRBJ1-2; weak D call: TRBD1 (6 bases). The length of the CDR3 is 14 residues. In germline, CDR1 is LGHNA, CDR2 YNFKEQ. V gave up 0 bases and J gave up 2 bases, with 7 bases separating them. DNA of the CDR3: TGTGCCAGCAGCCAAGAAACAGGGAACTATGGCTACACCTTC. As protein: CASSQETGNYGYTF.